The 6 T cell receptor beta chains presented below share a single source sample, sequenced in a study of blood T cells in healthy people across ages. Through a sample-barcoded 5' primer and a J-beta primer mix, a second PCR was run for 7 to 11 cycles. TCRdb used MiXCR to reprocess the 5' RACE reads, holding one entry per CDR3 protein. This sample yields fewer than 800,000 distinct CDR3 sequences, of which around a fifth are seen a single time; roughly 3.6% belongs to the top ten. Sequenced: blood. The receptors come from a man between 65 and 85 years old in good health.

This clonotype was counted a few times. The gene calls are TRBV5-1 and TRBJ2-5; 8 bases fit TRBD1. There are 14 residues in the CDR3. Germline V lookup: CDR1 SGHRS, CDR2 YFSETQ. Trimming took 6 bases from V and 5 from J; bases not matched to a gene: 9. CDR3 nucleotides: TGCGCCAGCAACCCGGACAGGGTTGGGGAGACCCAGTACTTC. Its translation: CASNPDRVGETQYF.

The V call is TRBV6-2 or TRBV6-3, the J call TRBJ2-3, with 8 bases fitting TRBD2. Trimming cost V 5 bases and J 6 bases; bases outside gene matches: 10. CDR1 MNHEY and CDR2 SVGEGT come from the germline V gene. The CDR3 loop spans 15 amino acids. The CDR3 sequence: CASSAGTRHTDTQYF. CDR3 coding DNA: TGTGCCAGCAGTGCCGGGACTAGGCACACGGATACGCAGTATTTT.

The chain has TRBV27 and TRBJ1-4; D perhaps matches TRBD1 (5 bases). The CDR3 consists of 13 residues. The V gene's germline CDR1 is MNHEY and CDR2 SMNVEV (reference sequence). Trimming cost V 5 bases and J 8 bases, with 12 bases left between them. CDR3 residues: CASSPETVEKLFF. DNA for the CDR3: TGTGCCAGCAGTCCTGAGACAGTCGAAAAACTGTTTTTT.

This clonotype was counted between two and nine times. The chain carries TRBV20-1 and TRBJ2-4, with unresolved D. V shed 4 bases and J shed 2 bases, with 9 bases lying between them. The CDR3 is 13 residues long. Per germline, CDR1 DFQATT and CDR2 SNEGSKA (reference sequence). CDR3 protein: CSAISDSKNIQYF. The CDR3 DNA reads TGCAGTGCTATAAGCGACTCCAAAAACATTCAGTACTTC.

This rearrangement joins TRBV4-3 to TRBJ2-5, with 10 bases aligning to TRBD1. Gene TRBJ2-1 matches the end of the DNA better, so the J call may be wrong. Germline lookup yields CDR1 LGHNA and CDR2 YSLEER. The CDR3 has 15 residues. In nucleotides, the CDR3 is TGCGCCAGCAGCCGAGAGACAGGGGGCGGGTTTGAGCAGTTCTTC. The encoded protein is CASSRETGGGFEQFF.

The V gene is TRBV7-9, the J gene TRBJ2-2, with 10 bases lining up with TRBD1. Germline V gene sequence: CDR1 SEHNR, CDR2 FQNEAQ (reference sequence). The CDR3 covers 14 residues. Unmatched junction bases numbered 2, after V lost 6 bases and J lost 4 bases. CDR3 sequence (DNA): TGTGCCAGCAGATGGGACAGGGGCACCGGGGAGCTGTTTTTT. This translates into CASRWDRGTGELFF. The complete variable domain, with remaining parts taken from reference TRBV7-9 and TRBJ2-2, reads DTGVSQNPRHKITKRGQNVTFRCDPISEHNRLYWYRQTLGQGPEFLTYFQNEAQLEKSRLLSDRFSAERPKGSFSTLEIQRTEQGDSAMYLCASRWDRGTGELFFGEGSRLTVL.